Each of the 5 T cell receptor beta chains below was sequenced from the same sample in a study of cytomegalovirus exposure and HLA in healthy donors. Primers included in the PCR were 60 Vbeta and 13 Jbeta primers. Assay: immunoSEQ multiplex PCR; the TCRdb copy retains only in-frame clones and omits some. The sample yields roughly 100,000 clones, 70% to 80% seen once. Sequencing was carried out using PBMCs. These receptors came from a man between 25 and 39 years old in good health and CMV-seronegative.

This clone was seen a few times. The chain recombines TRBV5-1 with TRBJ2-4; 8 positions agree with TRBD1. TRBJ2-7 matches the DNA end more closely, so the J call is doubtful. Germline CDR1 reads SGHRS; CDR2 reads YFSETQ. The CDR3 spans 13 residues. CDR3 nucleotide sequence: TGCGCCAGCAGCCCCTTAACAGGGGGCGAGCAGTACTTC. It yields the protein CASSPLTGGEQYF.

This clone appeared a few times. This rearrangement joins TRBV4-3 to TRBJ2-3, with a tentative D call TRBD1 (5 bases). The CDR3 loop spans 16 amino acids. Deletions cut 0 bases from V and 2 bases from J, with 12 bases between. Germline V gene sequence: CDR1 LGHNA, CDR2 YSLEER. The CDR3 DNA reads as TGCGCCAGCAGCCAAGATAATGGGGCGCACACAGATACGCAGTATTTT. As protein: CASSQDNGAHTDTQYF.

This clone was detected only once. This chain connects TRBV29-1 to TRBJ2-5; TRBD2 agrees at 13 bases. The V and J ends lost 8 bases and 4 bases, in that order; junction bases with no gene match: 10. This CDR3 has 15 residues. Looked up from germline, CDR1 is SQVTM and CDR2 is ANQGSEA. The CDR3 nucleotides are TGCAGCACAAGGACTAGCGGGAGTTCTATAGAGACCCAGTACTTC. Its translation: CSTRTSGSSIETQYF. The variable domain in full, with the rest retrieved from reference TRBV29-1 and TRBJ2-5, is SAVISQKPSRDICQRGTSLTIQCQVDSQVTMMFWYRQQPGQSLTLIATANQGSEATYESGFVIDKFPISRPNLTFSTLTVSNMSPEDSSIYLCSTRTSGSSIETQYFGPGTRLLVL.

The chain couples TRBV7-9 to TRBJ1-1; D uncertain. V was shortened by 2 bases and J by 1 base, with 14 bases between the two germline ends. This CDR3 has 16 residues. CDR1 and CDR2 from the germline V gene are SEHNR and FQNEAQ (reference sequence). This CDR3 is CASSLHPGSANTEAFF. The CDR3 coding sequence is TGTGCCAGCAGCTTACACCCAGGTTCCGCGAACACTGAAGCTTTCTTT.

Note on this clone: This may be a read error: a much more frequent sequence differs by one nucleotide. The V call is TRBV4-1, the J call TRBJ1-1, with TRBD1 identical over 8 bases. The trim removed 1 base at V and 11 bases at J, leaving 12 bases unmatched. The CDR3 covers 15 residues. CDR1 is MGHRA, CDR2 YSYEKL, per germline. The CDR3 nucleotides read TGCGCCAGCAGCCAAGCGCTAGGGGGGACAGGTGACGCTTTCTTT. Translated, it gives CASSQALGGTGDAFF.